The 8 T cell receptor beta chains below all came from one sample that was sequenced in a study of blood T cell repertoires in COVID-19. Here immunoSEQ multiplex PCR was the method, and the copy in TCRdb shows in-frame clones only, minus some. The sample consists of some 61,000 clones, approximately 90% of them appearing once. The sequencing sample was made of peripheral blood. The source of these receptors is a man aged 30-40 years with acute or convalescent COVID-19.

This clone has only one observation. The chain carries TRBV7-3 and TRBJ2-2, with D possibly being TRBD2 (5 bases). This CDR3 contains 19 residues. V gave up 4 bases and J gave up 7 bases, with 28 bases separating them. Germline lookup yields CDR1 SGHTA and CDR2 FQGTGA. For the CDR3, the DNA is TGTGCCAGCAGCTACGGAGGAGCAGCGGCTCCCGGTAGAGGCGGGGAGCTGTTTTTT. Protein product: CASSYGGAAAPGRGGELFF.

The CDR3 bases are TGTGCCAGCAGCCAACAGAAGCCGGGAAGCTACGAGCAGTACTTC. Its protein product is CASSQQKPGSYEQYF. The chain has TRBV14 and TRBJ2-7, with a possible D match to TRBD2 (5 bases). This CDR3 is 15 amino acids long. V was shortened by 2 bases and J by 3 bases, with 14 bases between the two germline ends. From germline, CDR1 is SGHDN and CDR2 FVKESK.

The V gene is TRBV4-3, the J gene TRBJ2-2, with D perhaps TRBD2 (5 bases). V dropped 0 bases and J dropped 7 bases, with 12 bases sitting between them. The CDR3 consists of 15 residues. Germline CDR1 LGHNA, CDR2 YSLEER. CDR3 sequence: CASSQDSLASGELFF. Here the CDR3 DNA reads TGCGCCAGCAGCCAAGATTCTTTAGCGAGCGGGGAGCTGTTTTTT.

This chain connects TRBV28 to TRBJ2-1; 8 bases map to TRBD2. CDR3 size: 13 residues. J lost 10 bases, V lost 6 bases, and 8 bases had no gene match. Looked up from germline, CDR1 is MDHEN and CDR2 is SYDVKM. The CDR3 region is CASRPGLVREQFF. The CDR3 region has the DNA TGTGCCAGCAGGCCGGGACTAGTGAGAGAGCAGTTCTTC.

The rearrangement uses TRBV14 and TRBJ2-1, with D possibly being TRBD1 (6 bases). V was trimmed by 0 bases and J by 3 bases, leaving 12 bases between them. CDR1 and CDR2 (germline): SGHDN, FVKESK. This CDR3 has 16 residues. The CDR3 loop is CASSQDLGQIYNEQFF. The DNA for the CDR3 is TGTGCCAGCAGCCAAGATCTTGGACAGATCTACAATGAGCAGTTCTTC. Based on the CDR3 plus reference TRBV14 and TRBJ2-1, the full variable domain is EAGVTQFPSHSVIEKGQTVTLRCDPISGHDNLYWYRRVMGKEIKFLLHFVKESKQDESGMPNNRFLAERTGGTYSTLKVQPAELEDSGVYFCASSQDLGQIYNEQFFGPGTRLTVL.

The CDR3 region has the DNA TGTGCCAGCAGTTGGGGGCTCTCCTACGAGCAGTACTTC. Encoded protein: CASSWGLSYEQYF. J is TRBJ2-7 and V is TRBV27; possibly TRBD1 for D (6 bases). CDR3 size: 13 residues. The germline V gene has CDR1 MNHEY and CDR2 SMNVEV (reference sequence). Trimming cost V 4 bases and J 0 bases, with 7 bases left between them.

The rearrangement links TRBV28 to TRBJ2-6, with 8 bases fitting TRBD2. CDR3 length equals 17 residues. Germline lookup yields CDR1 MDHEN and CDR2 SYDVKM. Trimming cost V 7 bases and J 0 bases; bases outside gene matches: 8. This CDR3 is CASTSGGIPSGANVLTF. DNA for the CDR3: TGTGCCAGCACCTCGGGGGGGATCCCCTCTGGGGCCAACGTCCTGACTTTC.

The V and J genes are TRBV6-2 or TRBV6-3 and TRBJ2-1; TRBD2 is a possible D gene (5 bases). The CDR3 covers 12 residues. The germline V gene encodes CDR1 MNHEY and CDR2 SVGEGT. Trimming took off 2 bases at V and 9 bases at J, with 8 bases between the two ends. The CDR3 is CASSYKAVEQFF. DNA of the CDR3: TGTGCCAGCAGTTACAAAGCGGTTGAGCAGTTCTTC.